Sequencing of this T cell receptor beta chain was carried out in a study of control samples from healthy donors and cancer patients. Germline loops: CDR1 MDHEN, CDR2 SYDVKM. V shed 4 bases and J 3 bases; nucleotides not matched to a gene: 2. The CDR3 loop spans 13 amino acids. Clones were read by immunoSEQ multiplex PCR, and TCRdb kept only the in-frame ones, dropping some. The sample holds 150,000 or so clones; around 90% are singletons and the top ten take roughly 0.7%. The chain recombines TRBV28 with TRBJ1-2; 7 nucleotides line up with TRBD1. This receptor was obtained from a woman in her thirties in good health. The sequencing input was blood. The CDR3 here is CASSWGQYYGYTF. CDR3 coding DNA: TGTGCCAGCAGTTGGGGACAGTACTATGGCTACACCTTC.